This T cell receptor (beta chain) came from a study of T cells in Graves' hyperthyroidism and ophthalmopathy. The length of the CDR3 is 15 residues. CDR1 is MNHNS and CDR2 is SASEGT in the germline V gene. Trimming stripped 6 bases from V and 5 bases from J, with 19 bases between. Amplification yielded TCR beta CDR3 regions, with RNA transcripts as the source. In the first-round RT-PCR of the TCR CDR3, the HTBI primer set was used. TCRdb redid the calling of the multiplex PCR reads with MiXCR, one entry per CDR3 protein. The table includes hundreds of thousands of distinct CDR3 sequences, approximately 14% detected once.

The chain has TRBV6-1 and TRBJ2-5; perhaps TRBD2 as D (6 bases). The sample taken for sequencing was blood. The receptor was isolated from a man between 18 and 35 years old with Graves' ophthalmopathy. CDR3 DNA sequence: TGTGCCAGCAGGGATACGACTAGGTGGAAGGAGACCCAGTACTTC. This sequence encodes CASRDTTRWKETQYF.